This entry lists 9 T cell receptor beta chains sequenced from one sample in a study of technical replicates of blood from several donors. The protocol was immunoSEQ multiplex PCR, while the TCRdb copy is restricted to in-frame clones and leaves out a portion. The sample records tens of thousands of clones, less than 98% being singletons. Sequencing was performed on T cells isolated from PBMCs. The receptors were gathered from a human donor in good health.

The chain employs TRBV9 and TRBJ1-1; tentative D call: TRBD1 (6 bases). Germline values: CDR1 SGDLS, CDR2 YYNGEE. Trimming stripped 6 bases from V and 1 base from J, with 22 bases between. The CDR3 contains 17 residues. DNA for the CDR3: TGTGCCAGCACCCGGAGGGAGGGTTTGGGGGCGAACACTGAAGCTTTCTTT. Protein: CASTRREGLGANTEAFF. The variable domain in full, completed from reference TRBV9 and TRBJ1-1, reads DSGVTQTPKHLITATGQRVTLRCSPRSGDLSVYWYQQSLDQGLQFLIQYYNGEERAKGNILERFSAQQFPDLHSELNLSSLELGDSALYFCASTRREGLGANTEAFFGQGTRLTVV.

The V call is TRBV30, the J call TRBJ2-7; 7 nucleotides match TRBD1. The CDR3 length is 15 residues. With V trimmed by 2 bases and J by 3 bases, 10 bases remained unmatched. The germline gives CDR1 GTSNPN, CDR2 SVGIG (reference sequence). The CDR3 bases are TGTGCCTGGAGTTGGGCCGGGACAGAGCACTACGAGCAGTACTTC. This gives the protein CAWSWAGTEHYEQYF.

Points on this clone: The identical CDR3 is also encoded by other nucleotide sequences in the sample. The V gene is TRBV6-5, the J gene TRBJ2-7; 10 nucleotides match TRBD1. V lost 6 bases to trimming and J lost 4 bases; unmatched junction nucleotides: 6. Germline values: CDR1 MNHEY, CDR2 SVGAGI. The CDR3 runs 14 residues. The CDR3 region has the DNA TGTGCCAGCAGCTACGGACAGGGGGGGTACGAGCAGTACTTC. It specifies CASSYGQGGYEQYF.

The chain has TRBV5-1 and TRBJ2-7, with 11 positions matching TRBD2. This CDR3 is 19 amino acids long. The J segment lost 5 bases and the V segment lost 4 bases, leaving 20 bases of the junction unmatched. Germline CDR1 SGHRS, CDR2 YFSETQ. The CDR3 region is CASSPIPDTSGGFHDEQYF. CDR3 nucleotide sequence: TGCGCCAGCAGCCCCATCCCAGACACTAGCGGGGGTTTCCACGACGAGCAGTACTTC.

The chain recombines TRBV5-4 with TRBJ2-4; perhaps TRBD1 as D (6 bases). V was clipped by 1 base and J by 5 bases, with 10 bases between them. CDR3 length: 14 amino acids. Germline CDR1 SGHNT, CDR2 YYREEE (reference sequence). CDR3 coding DNA: TGTGCCAGCAGCTTGTACCCAGGGGAAAACATTCAGTACTTC. Encoded protein: CASSLYPGENIQYF.

This chain uses TRBV18 with TRBJ2-1, with no clear D. The V gene's germline CDR1 is KGHSH and CDR2 LQKENI. V gave up 2 bases and J gave up 5 bases, with 16 bases separating them. The CDR3 spans 16 residues. DNA for the CDR3: TGTGCCAGCTCACCATCAATGATTGATGCGAACAATGAGCAGTTCTTC. Amino acids: CASSPSMIDANNEQFF.

The rearrangement joins TRBV7-6 to TRBJ1-4; perhaps TRBD1 as D (6 bases). V was trimmed by 4 bases and J by 5 bases, leaving 14 bases between them. The CDR3 length is 15 residues. Germline V gene data show CDR1 as SGHVS and CDR2 as FNYEAQ. The chain's CDR3 is CASSSGPQGNEKLFF. The CDR3 coding sequence is TGTGCCAGCAGCTCGGGACCACAGGGAAATGAAAAACTGTTTTTT.

V is TRBV10-3 and J is TRBJ2-1, with 7 bases matching TRBD1. The germline CDR1 and CDR2 sequences are ENHRY and SYGVKD. V gave up 10 bases and J gave up 0 bases; unmatched junction bases: 18. This CDR3 region has 18 residues. CDR3 in amino acids: CATGSGTERESSYNEQFF. DNA of the CDR3: TGTGCCACGGGGTCCGGGACAGAGAGAGAGAGCTCCTACAATGAGCAGTTCTTC.

V and J are TRBV18 and TRBJ2-7; 9 nucleotides align to TRBD1. CDR1 and CDR2 (germline): KGHSH, LQKENI. Trimming took 0 bases from V and 6 from J; bases not matched to a gene: 15. The CDR3 runs to 18 residues. CDR3 residues: CASSPPNPGTGSRGEQYF. The CDR3 DNA is TGTGCCAGCTCACCACCGAATCCCGGGACAGGGTCTCGGGGCGAGCAGTACTTC.